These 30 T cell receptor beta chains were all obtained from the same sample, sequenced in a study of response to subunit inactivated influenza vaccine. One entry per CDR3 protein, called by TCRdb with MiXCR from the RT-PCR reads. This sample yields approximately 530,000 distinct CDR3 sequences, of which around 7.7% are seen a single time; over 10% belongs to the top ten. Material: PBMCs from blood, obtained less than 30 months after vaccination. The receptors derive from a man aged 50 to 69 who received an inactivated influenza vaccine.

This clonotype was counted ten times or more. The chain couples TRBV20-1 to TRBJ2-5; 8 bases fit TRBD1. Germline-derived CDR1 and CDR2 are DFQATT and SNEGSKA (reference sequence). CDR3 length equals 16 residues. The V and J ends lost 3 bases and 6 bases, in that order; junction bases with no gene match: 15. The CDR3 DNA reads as TGCAGTGCTAGTCCCTCCGGACAGGGATTTTCGAAGACCCAGTACTTC. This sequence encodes CSASPSGQGFSKTQYF.

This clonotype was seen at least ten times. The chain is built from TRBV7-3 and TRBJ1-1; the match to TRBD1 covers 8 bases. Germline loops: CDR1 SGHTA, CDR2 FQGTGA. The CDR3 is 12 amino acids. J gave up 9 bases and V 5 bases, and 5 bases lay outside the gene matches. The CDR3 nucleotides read TGTGCCAGCAGCCAACCAGGGGGCAAAGCTTTCTTT. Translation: CASSQPGGKAFF.

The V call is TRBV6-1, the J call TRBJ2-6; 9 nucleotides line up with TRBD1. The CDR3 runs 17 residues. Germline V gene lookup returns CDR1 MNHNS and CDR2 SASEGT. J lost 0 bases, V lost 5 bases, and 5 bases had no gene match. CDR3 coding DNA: TGTGCCAGCAGTCTGACAGGGGGTTTCTCTGGGGCCAACGTCCTGACTTTC. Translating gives CASSLTGGFSGANVLTF.

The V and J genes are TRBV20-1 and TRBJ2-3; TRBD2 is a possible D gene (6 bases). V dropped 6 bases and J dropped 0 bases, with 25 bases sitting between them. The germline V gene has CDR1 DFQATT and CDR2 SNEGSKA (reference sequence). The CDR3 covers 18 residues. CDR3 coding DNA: TGCAGTGCCCCCCCCGGGCGGGACCTGTTATCTAGCACAGATACGCAGTATTTT. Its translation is CSAPPGRDLLSSTDTQYF.

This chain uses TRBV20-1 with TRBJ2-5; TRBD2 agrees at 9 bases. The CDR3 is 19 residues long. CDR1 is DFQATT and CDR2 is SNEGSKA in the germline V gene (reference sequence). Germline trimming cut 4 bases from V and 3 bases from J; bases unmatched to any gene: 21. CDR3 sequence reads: CSAIPPRATPGLAKETQYF. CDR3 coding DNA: TGCAGTGCTATCCCCCCAAGAGCTACCCCGGGACTAGCCAAAGAGACCCAGTACTTC.

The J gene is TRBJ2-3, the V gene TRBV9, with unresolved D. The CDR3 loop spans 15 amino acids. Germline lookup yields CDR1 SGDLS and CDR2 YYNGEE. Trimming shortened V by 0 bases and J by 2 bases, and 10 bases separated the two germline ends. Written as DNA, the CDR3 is TGTGCCAGCAGCGTAGACCACAGACTCACAGATACGCAGTATTTT. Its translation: CASSVDHRLTDTQYF.

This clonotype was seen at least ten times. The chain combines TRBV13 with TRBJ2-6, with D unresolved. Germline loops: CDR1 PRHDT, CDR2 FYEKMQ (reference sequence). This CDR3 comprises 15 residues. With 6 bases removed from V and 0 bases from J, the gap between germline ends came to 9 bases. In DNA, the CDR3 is TGTGCCAGCAGTCCCATGAACTCTGGGGCCAACGTCCTGACTTTC. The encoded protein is CASSPMNSGANVLTF.

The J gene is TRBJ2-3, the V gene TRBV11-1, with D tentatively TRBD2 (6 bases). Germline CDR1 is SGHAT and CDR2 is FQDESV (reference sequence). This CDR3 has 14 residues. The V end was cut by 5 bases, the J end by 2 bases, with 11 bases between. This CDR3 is CASSRGINTDTQYF. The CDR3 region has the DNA TGTGCCAGCAGCCGCGGGATCAACACAGATACGCAGTATTTT.

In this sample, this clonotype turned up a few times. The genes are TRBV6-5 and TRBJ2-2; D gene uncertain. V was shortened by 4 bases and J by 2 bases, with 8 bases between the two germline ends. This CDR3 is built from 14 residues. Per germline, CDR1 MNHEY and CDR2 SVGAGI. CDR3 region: CASSFEANTGELFF. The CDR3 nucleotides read TGTGCCAGCAGTTTCGAGGCCAACACCGGGGAGCTGTTTTTT.

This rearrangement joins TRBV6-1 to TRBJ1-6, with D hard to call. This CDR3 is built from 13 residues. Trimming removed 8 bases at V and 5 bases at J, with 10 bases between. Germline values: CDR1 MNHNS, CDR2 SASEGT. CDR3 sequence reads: CASEGLNNSPLHF. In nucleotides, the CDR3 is TGTGCCAGCGAAGGGCTGAATAATTCACCCCTCCACTTT.

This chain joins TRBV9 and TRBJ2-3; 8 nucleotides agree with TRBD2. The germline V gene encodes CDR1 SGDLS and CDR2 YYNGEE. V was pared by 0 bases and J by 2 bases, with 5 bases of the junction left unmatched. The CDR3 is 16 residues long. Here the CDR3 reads CASSVASGGSTDTQYF. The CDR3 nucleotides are TGTGCCAGCAGCGTAGCCAGCGGGGGCTCCACAGATACGCAGTATTTT.

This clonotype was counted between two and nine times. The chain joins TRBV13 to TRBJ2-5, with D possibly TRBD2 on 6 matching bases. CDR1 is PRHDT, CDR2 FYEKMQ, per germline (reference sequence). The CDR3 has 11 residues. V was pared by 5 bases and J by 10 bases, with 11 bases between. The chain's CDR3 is CASSGGSDQYF. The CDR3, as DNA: TGTGCCAGCAGCGGGGGGTCGGACCAGTACTTC.

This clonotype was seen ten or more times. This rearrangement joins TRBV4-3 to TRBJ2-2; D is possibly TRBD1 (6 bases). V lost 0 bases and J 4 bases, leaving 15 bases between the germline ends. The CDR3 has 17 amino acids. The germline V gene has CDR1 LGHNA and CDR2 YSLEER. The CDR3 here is CASSQEQGRGRTGELFF. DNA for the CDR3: TGCGCCAGCAGCCAAGAGCAGGGCAGGGGACGCACCGGGGAGCTGTTTTTT.

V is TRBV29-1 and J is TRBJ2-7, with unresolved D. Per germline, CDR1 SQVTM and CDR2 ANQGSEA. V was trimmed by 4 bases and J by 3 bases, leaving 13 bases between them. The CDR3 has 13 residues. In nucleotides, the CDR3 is TGCAGCGTTGGCTCAGCCTCGCACTACGAGCAGTACTTC. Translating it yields CSVGSASHYEQYF.

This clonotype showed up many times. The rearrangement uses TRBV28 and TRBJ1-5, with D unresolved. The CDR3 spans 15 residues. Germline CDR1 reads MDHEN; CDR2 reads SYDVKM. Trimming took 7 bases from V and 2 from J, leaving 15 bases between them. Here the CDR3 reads CASITVDGGNQPQHF. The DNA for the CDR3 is TGTGCCAGCATCACCGTCGATGGGGGCAATCAGCCCCAGCATTTT.

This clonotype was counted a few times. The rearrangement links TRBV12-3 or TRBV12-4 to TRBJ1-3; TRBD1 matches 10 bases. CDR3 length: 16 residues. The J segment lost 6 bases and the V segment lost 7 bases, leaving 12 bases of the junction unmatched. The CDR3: CASTKTGGASENTIYF. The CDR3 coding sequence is TGTGCCAGCACCAAGACAGGGGGCGCCTCAGAAAACACCATATATTTT.

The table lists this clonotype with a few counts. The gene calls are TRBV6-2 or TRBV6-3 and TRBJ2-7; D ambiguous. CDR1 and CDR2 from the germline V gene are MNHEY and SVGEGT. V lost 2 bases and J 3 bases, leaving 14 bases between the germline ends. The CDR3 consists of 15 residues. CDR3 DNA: TGTGCCAGCAGTTACCTCGGGCAGGCGATCTACGAGCAGTACTTC. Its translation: CASSYLGQAIYEQYF.

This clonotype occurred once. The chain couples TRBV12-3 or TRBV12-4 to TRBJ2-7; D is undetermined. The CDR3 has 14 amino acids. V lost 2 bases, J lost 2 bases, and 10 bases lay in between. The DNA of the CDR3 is TGTGCCAGCAGTTTATGGCTTCAAACCTACGAGCAGTACTTC. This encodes CASSLWLQTYEQYF.

CDR3 region: CASSKRQGHNEQFF. CDR3 nucleotide sequence: TGTGCCAGCAGCAAAAGACAGGGCCACAATGAGCAGTTCTTC. The V call is TRBV12-3 or TRBV12-4, the J call TRBJ2-1, with 7 bases lining up with TRBD1. The CDR3 totals 14 residues. With V trimmed by 6 bases and J by 5 bases, 7 bases remained unmatched.

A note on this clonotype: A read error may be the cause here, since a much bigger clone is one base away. The CDR3 loop is CASSQEGRSDGYTF. CDR3 sequence (DNA): TGTGCCAGCAGCCAAGAGGGCAGAAGCGATGGCTACACCTTC. This sequence joins TRBV3-1 and TRBJ1-2; D call uncertain. The length of the CDR3 is 14 residues. V was pared by 0 bases and J by 6 bases, with 11 bases between. CDR1 is LGHDT and CDR2 is YNNKEL in the germline V gene (reference sequence). The full variable domain, its missing parts supplied by reference TRBV3-1 and TRBJ1-2, is DTAVSQTPKYLVTQMGNDKSIKCEQNLGHDTMYWYKQDSKKFLKIMFSYNNKELIINETVPNRFSPKSPDKAHLNLHINSLELGDSAVYFCASSQEGRSDGYTFGSGTRLTVV.

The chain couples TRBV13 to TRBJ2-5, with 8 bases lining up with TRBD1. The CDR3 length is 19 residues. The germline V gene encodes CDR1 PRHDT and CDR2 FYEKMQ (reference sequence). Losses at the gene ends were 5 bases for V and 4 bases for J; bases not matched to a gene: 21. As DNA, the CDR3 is TGTGCCAGCAGCCATAGCAAACTACTCCGGGACAGGAGGAGAGAGACCCAGTACTTC. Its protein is CASSHSKLLRDRRRETQYF. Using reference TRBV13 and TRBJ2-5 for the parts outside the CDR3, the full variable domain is AAGVIQSPRHLIKEKRETATLKCYPIPRHDTVYWYQQGPGQDPQFLISFYEKMQSDKGSIPDRFSAQQFSDYHSELNMSSLELGDSALYFCASSHSKLLRDRRRETQYFGPGTRLLVL.

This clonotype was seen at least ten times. The CDR3 DNA reads TGCAGTGCTCCCAGGGGAGACACAGATACGCAGTATTTT. This translates into CSAPRGDTDTQYF. This rearrangement joins TRBV20-1 to TRBJ2-3, with D maybe TRBD1 (6 bases). The CDR3 spans 13 residues. CDR1 is DFQATT, CDR2 SNEGSKA, per germline (reference sequence). V gave up 5 bases and J gave up 2 bases, with 11 bases separating them.

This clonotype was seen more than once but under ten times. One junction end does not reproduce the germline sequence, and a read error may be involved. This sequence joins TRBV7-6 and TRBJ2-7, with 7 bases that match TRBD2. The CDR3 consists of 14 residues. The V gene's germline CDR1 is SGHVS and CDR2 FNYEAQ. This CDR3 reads CASSRDYTSSEQYF. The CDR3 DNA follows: TGTGCCAGCAGCCGGGACTACACCTCCTCCGAGCAGTACTTC. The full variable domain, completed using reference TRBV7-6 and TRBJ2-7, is GAGVSQSPRYKVTKRGQDVALRCDPISGHVSLYWYRQALGQGPEFLTYFNYEAQQDKSGLPNDRFSAERPEGSISTLTIQRTEQRDSAMYRCASSRDYTSSEQYFGPGTRLTVT.

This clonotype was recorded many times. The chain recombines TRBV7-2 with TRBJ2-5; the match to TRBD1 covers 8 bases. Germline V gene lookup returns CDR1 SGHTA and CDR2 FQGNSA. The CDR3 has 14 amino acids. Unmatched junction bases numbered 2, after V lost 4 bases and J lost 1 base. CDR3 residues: CASSSTGVQETQYF. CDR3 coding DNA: TGTGCCAGCAGCTCGACAGGGGTCCAAGAGACCCAGTACTTC.

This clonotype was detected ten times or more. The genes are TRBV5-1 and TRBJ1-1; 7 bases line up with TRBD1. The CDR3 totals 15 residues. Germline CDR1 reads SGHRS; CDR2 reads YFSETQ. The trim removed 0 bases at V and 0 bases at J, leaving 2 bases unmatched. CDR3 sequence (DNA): TGCGCCAGCAGCTTGGGACAGGGAATGAACACTGAAGCTTTCTTT. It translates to CASSLGQGMNTEAFF. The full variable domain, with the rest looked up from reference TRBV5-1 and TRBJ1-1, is KAGVTQTPRYLIKTRGQQVTLSCSPISGHRSVSWYQQTPGQGLQFLFEYFSETQRNKGNFPGRFSGRQFSNSRSEMNVSTLELGDSALYLCASSLGQGMNTEAFFGQGTRLTVV.

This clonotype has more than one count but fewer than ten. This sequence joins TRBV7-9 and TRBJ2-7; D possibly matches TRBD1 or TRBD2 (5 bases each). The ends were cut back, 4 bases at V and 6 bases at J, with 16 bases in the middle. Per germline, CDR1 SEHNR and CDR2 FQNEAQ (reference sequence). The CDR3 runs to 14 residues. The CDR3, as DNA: TGTGCCAGCAGCTCAAAGGGACCTATGGGCGAGCAGTACTTC. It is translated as CASSSKGPMGEQYF.

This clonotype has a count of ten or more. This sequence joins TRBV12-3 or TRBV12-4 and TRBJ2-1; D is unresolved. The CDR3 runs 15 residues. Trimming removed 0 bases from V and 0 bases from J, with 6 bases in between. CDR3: CASSLAHNSYNEQFF. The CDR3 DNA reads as TGTGCCAGCAGTTTAGCACATAACTCCTACAATGAGCAGTTCTTC.

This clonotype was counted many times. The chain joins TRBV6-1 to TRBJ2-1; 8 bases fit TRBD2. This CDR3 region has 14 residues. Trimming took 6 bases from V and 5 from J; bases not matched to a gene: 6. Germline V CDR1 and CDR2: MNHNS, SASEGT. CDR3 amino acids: CASRAELADNEQFF. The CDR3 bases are TGTGCCAGCAGAGCGGAACTAGCGGACAATGAGCAGTTCTTC.

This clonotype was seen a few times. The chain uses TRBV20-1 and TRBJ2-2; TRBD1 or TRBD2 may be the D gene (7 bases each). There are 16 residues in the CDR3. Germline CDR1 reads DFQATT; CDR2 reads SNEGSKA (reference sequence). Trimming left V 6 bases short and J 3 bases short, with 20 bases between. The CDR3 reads CSAPTQGGGYTGELFF. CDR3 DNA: TGCAGTGCCCCAACCCAGGGGGGGGGATACACCGGGGAGCTGTTTTTT.

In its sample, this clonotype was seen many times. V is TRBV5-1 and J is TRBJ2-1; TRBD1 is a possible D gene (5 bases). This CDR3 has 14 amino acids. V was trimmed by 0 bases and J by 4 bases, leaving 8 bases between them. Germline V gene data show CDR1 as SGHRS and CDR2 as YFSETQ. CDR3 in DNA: TGCGCCAGCAGCTTGGAGACAGCTTACAATGAGCAGTTCTTC. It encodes CASSLETAYNEQFF.